Included here is one T cell receptor (beta chain) sequence, with context. No antigen is known for it. The data derive from a study of T cells in Graves' hyperthyroidism and ophthalmopathy. Looking at the study overall: Peripheral blood was acquired at first diagnosis, ahead of any therapy whatsoever.

Germline V gene sequence: CDR1 LNHDA, CDR2 SQIVND (reference sequence). Trimming pared 6 bases from V and 1 base from J, leaving 12 bases between. The CDR3 is made up of 14 amino acids. Study-wide results and limits: It was a median about 6 months before onset that the model predicted ophthalmopathy. Blood also carried most thyroid clonotypes expanded above 0.001.

It was RNA transcripts that yielded the amplified TCR beta CDR3 regions. Carried out on the TCR CDR3, a first-round RT-PCR used the HTBI primer set. One entry per CDR3 protein, called by TCRdb with MiXCR from the multiplex PCR reads. This table holds 450,000 to 550,000 distinct CDR3 sequences, approximately 25% found once. Disease lasting under 3 months, a NOSPECS grade of at least 4, and a Clinical Activity Score of at least 3 were features of the ophthalmopathy patients. The chain employs TRBV19 and TRBJ2-5; D is possibly TRBD1 (6 bases). The sequenced sample was blood. This receptor was identified in a young woman with Graves' ophthalmopathy. CDR3 amino acids: CASRGDISQETQYF. The CDR3, as DNA: TGTGCCAGTAGAGGGGACATTTCCCAAGAGACCCAGTACTTC.